This TCR beta chain was captured by sequencing in a study of cytomegalovirus exposure and HLA in healthy donors. Use of 60 Vbeta and 13 Jbeta primers characterized the PCR. TCRdb keeps only in-frame clones here, not all; method: immunoSEQ multiplex PCR. The sample lists around 63,000 clones; roughly 84% were seen once. General study points: A later analysis revealed that TCR association rates differed between HLA loci, peaking at DRB1 and bottoming out at HLA-C. An observed cluster of highly shared sequence variants was recorded as a likely sequencing artifact.

This clone showed up just once. The antigen is not known. The V end was cut by 10 bases, the J end by 0 bases, with 17 bases between. The CDR3 loop spans 15 amino acids. CDR1 and CDR2 from the germline V gene are ENHRY and SYGVKD. Sequencing used PBMCs. This chain connects TRBV10-3 to TRBJ2-3; D possibly corresponds to TRBD2 (6 bases). This TCR was recovered from a woman between 25 and 40 years old in good health and CMV-seronegative. The CDR3 loop reads CATKAMAGSTDTQYF. CDR3 nucleotide sequence: TGTGCCACCAAAGCAATGGCGGGGAGCACAGATACGCAGTATTTT.